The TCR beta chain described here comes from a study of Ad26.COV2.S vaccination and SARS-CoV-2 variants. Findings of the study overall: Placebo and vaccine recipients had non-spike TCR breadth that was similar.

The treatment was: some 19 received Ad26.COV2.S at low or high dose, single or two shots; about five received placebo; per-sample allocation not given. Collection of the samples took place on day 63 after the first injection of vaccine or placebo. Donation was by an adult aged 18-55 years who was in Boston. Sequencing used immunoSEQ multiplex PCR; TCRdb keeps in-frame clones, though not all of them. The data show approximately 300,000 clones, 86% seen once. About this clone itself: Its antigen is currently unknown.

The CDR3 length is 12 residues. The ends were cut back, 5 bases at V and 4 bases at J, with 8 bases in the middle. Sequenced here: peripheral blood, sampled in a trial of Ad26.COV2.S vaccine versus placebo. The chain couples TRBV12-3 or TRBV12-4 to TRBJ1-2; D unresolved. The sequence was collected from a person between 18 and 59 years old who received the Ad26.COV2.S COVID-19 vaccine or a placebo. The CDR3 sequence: CASSRALYGYTF. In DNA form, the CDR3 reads TGTGCCAGCAGTCGGGCCCTCTATGGCTACACCTTC.